This T cell receptor beta chain was found in a study of metastatic and nonmetastatic thyroid tumors. Thyroid surgery took place with no prior treatment in any patient. TCRdb re-called the PCR reads via MiXCR. The sample has over 20,000 clones, 31% seen once. V shed 0 bases and J shed 0 bases, with 1 base lying between them. The germline V gene has CDR1 SGHVS and CDR2 FNYEAQ. The CDR3 has 13 residues. This clone has a count of ten or more. The chain is built from TRBV7-6 and TRBJ2-3; no reliable D call. The sample comprised blood. The TCR originated in a female donor with papillary thyroid cancer or a benign thyroid nodule (not recorded which). Some clones in this sample may be carry-over from other donors' samples. The CDR3 sequence is CASSLASTDTQYF. CDR3 bases: TGTGCCAGCAGCTTAGCTAGCACAGATACGCAGTATTTT.